The 8 T cell receptor beta chains listed next were all sequenced from one sample in a study of shared clonotypes between healthy human individuals (dated by TCRdb to the early 2020s). Receptors were amplified or captured by the immunoSEQ multiplex PCR assay. Imported from immuneACCESS, the table was reduced by TCRdb to in-frame sequences with V and J called. These copies leave out some clones; in studies compared against another copy, an unresolved V gene accounts for under half, and the cause of the remainder is not known. Across this sample there are around 2.5 million clones, with approximately 93% seen only once. The top ten clonotypes cover 0.35% to 0.45% of the sample. Material for sequencing was naive CD4+ T cells from PBMCs. The cell subset or site tag for this specimen amounts to: CD45RA+ positively selected. These receptor sequences come from a man aged 18 to 30 in good health. Some clones in this sample may be carry-over from other donors' samples.

V and J are TRBV14 and TRBJ2-3; perhaps TRBD2 as D (6 bases). Trimming pared 4 bases from V and 1 base from J, leaving 12 bases between. This CDR3 is built from 15 residues. Germline CDR1 SGHDN, CDR2 FVKESK. The CDR3 sequence: CASSPPGLGTDTQYF. The CDR3 DNA reads TGTGCCAGCAGCCCCCCGGGACTCGGCACAGATACGCAGTATTTT.

The CDR3 DNA sequence: TGTGCCAGCAGTGAATATGGCAGGCTGGGGTATGGCTACACCTTC. Translated, it gives CASSEYGRLGYGYTF. This sequence joins TRBV25-1 and TRBJ1-2, with D uncertain. CDR1 is MGHDK, CDR2 SYGVNS, per germline. The CDR3 has 15 residues. V shed 0 bases and J shed 5 bases, with 13 bases lying between them.

The V gene is TRBV5-1, the J gene TRBJ1-5; a weak D match, TRBD1 (5 bases). The CDR3 sequence is 15 residues long. V was clipped by 0 bases and J by 7 bases, with 14 bases between them. CDR1 is SGHRS and CDR2 is YFSETQ in the germline V gene. Here the CDR3 DNA reads TGCGCCAGCAGCTTGGATGGGGGGACTAGGCAGCCCCAGCATTTT. It yields the protein CASSLDGGTRQPQHF.

The sample holds a few counts of this clone. This chain links TRBV2 with TRBJ1-5, with 8 bases lining up with TRBD1. CDR3 size: 14 residues. J was trimmed by 6 bases and V by 3 bases; bases with no gene match: 4. The germline V gene encodes CDR1 SNHLY and CDR2 FYNNEI. Here the CDR3 reads CASSEQGAFQPQHF. DNA for the CDR3: TGTGCCAGCAGTGAGCAGGGGGCGTTTCAGCCCCAGCATTTT.

The chain carries TRBV6-5 and TRBJ2-3; a possible D gene is TRBD2 (6 bases). The germline CDR1 and CDR2 sequences are MNHEY and SVGAGI. V shed 6 bases and J shed 2 bases, with 15 bases lying between them. This CDR3 region has 15 residues. CDR3 protein: CASRPGGAITDTQYF. The CDR3 DNA follows: TGTGCCAGCAGACCGGGCGGGGCAATCACAGATACGCAGTATTTT.

This clone showed up just once. The V and J genes are TRBV11-1 and TRBJ2-1, with D possibly being TRBD2 (5 bases). Germline CDR1 is SGHAT and CDR2 is FQDESV (reference sequence). Deletions cut 5 bases from V and 1 base from J, with 15 bases between. The CDR3 sequence is 16 residues long. CDR3 amino acids: CASSQNSVPSYNEQFF. In DNA, the CDR3 is TGTGCCAGCAGCCAAAATAGCGTCCCATCCTACAATGAGCAGTTCTTC.

This sequence joins TRBV15 and TRBJ2-4; the D gene is possibly TRBD1 (6 bases). The germline V gene has CDR1 LNHNV and CDR2 YYDKDF (reference sequence). The CDR3 runs to 13 residues. The V end lost 1 base, the J end lost 10 bases, and 11 bases lay between the germline ends. CDR3 protein: CATSRVSRGIQYF. DNA of the CDR3: TGTGCCACCAGCAGAGTATCTAGGGGGATTCAGTACTTC. The whole variable domain, remainder taken from reference TRBV15 and TRBJ2-4, is DAMVIQNPRYQVTQFGKPVTLSCSQTLNHNVMYWYQQKSSQAPKLLFHYYDKDFNNEADTPDNFQSRRPNTSFCFLDIRSPGLGDTAMYLCATSRVSRGIQYFGAGTRLSVL.

The CDR3 loop reads CAWSQVNTEAFF. In DNA form, the CDR3 reads TGTGCCTGGAGTCAAGTGAACACTGAAGCTTTCTTT. The chain employs TRBV30 and TRBJ1-1; no clear D. Germline-derived CDR1 and CDR2 are GTSNPN and SVGIG (reference sequence). The CDR3 is made up of 12 amino acids. Trimming stripped 2 bases from V and 0 bases from J, with 4 bases between.